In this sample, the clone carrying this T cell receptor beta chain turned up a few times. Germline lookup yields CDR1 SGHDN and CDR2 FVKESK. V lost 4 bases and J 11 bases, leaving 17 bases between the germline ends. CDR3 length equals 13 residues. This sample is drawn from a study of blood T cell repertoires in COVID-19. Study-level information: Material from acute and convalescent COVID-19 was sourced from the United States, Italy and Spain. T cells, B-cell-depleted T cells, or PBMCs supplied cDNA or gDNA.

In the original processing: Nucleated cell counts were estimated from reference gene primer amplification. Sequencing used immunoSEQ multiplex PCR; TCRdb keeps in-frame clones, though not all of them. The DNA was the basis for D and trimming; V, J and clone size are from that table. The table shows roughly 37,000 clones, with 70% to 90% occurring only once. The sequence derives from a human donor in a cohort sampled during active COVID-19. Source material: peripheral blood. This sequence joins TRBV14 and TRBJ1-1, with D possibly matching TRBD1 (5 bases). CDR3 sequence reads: CASSLLGGGEAFF. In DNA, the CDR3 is TGTGCCAGCAGCCTTCTAGGTGGAGGGGAGGCTTTCTTT.